The TCR beta chain described here comes from a study of blood T cell repertoires in COVID-19. The repertoire was sequenced with immunoSEQ multiplex PCR; TCRdb's copy has only in-frame clones and lacks some. The table lists roughly 190,000 clones, around 80% of them singletons. The V segment lost 1 base and the J segment 4 bases; nucleotides outside the gene matches: 11. The CDR3 is 17 residues long. Germline CDR1 reads SNHLY; CDR2 reads FYNNEI. The genes are TRBV2 and TRBJ2-5, with 8 bases lining up with TRBD2. Sequenced material: peripheral blood. This sequence was found in a human donor in a cohort sampled during active COVID-19. The CDR3 sequence: CASSEEPGGIVRETQYF. CDR3 sequence (DNA): TGTGCCAGCAGTGAAGAGCCGGGGGGGATTGTAAGAGAGACCCAGTACTTC.